This TCR beta chain is from a study of regulatory T cells in long-lasting Graves disease. The germline V gene has CDR1 MGHDK and CDR2 SYGVNS. With V trimmed by 6 bases and J by 4 bases, 3 bases remained unmatched. CDR3 length: 14 amino acids. Regarding time point: persistent/refractory GD, antithyroid drugs over 5 years with positive TRAb. Following extraction of RNA from PBMCs, that RNA was used to make the TCR library. Concerning this clonotype itself: Its specificity is unknown.

Researchers made TCR beta libraries by using iRepertoire HTBI primers and running Arm-PCR on CDR3 regions. TCRdb redid the calling of the multiplex PCR reads with MiXCR, one entry per CDR3 protein. The profile covers 450,000 or so distinct CDR3 sequences, with roughly 20% appearing a single time and over 7.5% taken by the ten largest. General observations from the study: Repertoires from persistent disease leaned toward TRBV28, TRBJ1-2 and TRBJ2-5.

The sequenced sample was peripheral blood mononuclear cells (PBMCs), obtained when the disease was refractory, from a patient treated with antithyroid drugs. The chain carries TRBV25-1 and TRBJ2-2, with 9 nucleotides matching TRBD1. The sequence was obtained from a female donor with Graves disease. The CDR3 nucleotides read TGTGCCAGCAGACAGGGGGCGATCACCGGGGAGCTGTTTTTT. Its protein product is CASRQGAITGELFF.